This T cell receptor beta chain was recorded in a study of T-cell memory formation after mild COVID-19. This clonotype was detected once. CDR3 length: 17 residues. After removal of 4 bases from V and 0 bases from J, the junction contained 8 bases not matched to a gene. The germline gives CDR1 MNHNS, CDR2 SASEGT. 5'RACE with constant-segment primers built TCRalpha and TCRbeta cDNA libraries with UMIs. TCRdb processed the 5' RACE reads anew with MiXCR; each CDR3 protein has one entry. The sample includes fewer than 700,000 distinct CDR3 sequences, less than 25% seen only once; the top ten take under 8.5%.

This chain connects TRBV6-1 to TRBJ1-4, with TRBD1 matching over 7 bases. The sequencing input was PBMCs or a T cell subset sorted from them (not recorded which). The receptor comes from an adult woman who had mild COVID-19 (a few samples of this study predate the infection). Cell type and time point are not known. The CDR3 here is CASSAGQFIATNEKLFF. The CDR3 DNA reads TGTGCCAGCAGTGCGGGACAGTTTATCGCAACTAATGAAAAACTGTTTTTT.